This T cell receptor beta chain stems from a study of technical replicates of blood from a handful of donors. The germline CDR1 and CDR2 sequences are LGHNA and YNFKEQ. V lost 1 base and J 3 bases, leaving 22 bases between the germline ends. The CDR3 spans 18 residues. Sequenced by immunoSEQ multiplex PCR; TCRdb stores in-frame clones only, minus some. This sample has 50,000 or so clones, with roughly nine tenths found just once. Material for sequencing was PBMCs. The chain is built from TRBV4-2 and TRBJ2-7; D may be TRBD2 (7 bases). The source of this sequence is a human donor in good health. Some clones in this sample may be carry-over from other donors' samples. This CDR3 is CASSQGSRGAGAVYEQYF. CDR3 DNA: TGTGCCAGCAGCCAAGGGTCCAGGGGTGCGGGAGCCGTCTACGAGCAGTACTTC.